This passage covers 27 T cell receptor beta chains from one sample sequenced in a study of T-cell memory formation after mild COVID-19. TCRdb reanalysed the 5' RACE reads using MiXCR and keeps one entry per CDR3 protein. This table has around 300,000 distinct CDR3 sequences, 13% appearing once. The sample consisted of PBMCs or a T cell subset sorted from them (not recorded which). Every receptor here comes from a man aged 18 to 29 who had mild COVID-19 (a few samples of this study predate the infection). Cell type and time point are not known.

This clonotype was picked up many times. This sequence joins TRBV7-2 and TRBJ2-1; tentatively, D is TRBD1 (6 bases). The germline CDR1 and CDR2 sequences are SGHTA and FQGNSA. CDR3 length: 15 residues. V lost 5 bases, J lost 2 bases, and 13 bases lay in between. The CDR3 DNA reads TGTGCCAGCAGCACCGGGACAAGTACCTACAATGAGCAGTTCTTC. This codes for CASSTGTSTYNEQFF.

The chain uses TRBV20-1 and TRBJ2-3; 13 bases are shared with TRBD2. The ends lost 3 bases at V and 5 bases at J; junction bases unmatched: 5. Germline values: CDR1 DFQATT, CDR2 SNEGSKA (reference sequence). The CDR3 covers 15 residues. The CDR3 sequence is CSARGTSGARDTQYF. As DNA, the CDR3 is TGCAGTGCTAGGGGGACTAGCGGGGCGAGAGATACGCAGTATTTT.

The genes are TRBV28 and TRBJ1-1, with D hard to call. The CDR3 has 12 amino acids. Germline V gene data show CDR1 as MDHEN and CDR2 as SYDVKM. Between the trimmed V and J ends, which lost 7 bases and 4 bases, there was a span of 10 bases. CDR3 residues: CASKRVFTEAFF. The DNA for the CDR3 is TGTGCCAGCAAGAGGGTGTTCACTGAAGCTTTCTTT.

This clonotype has ten or more counts. The chain couples TRBV5-6 to TRBJ2-2, with 7 bases identical to TRBD2. The V gene end was trimmed by 7 bases and the J gene end by 5 bases; junction bases not matched to a gene: 8. The CDR3 covers 14 residues. Per the germline V gene, CDR1 is SGHDT and CDR2 is YYEEEE. CDR3 DNA sequence: TGTGCCAGCCGTCACGCGGGGGTGACCGGGGAGCTGTTTTTT. This codes for CASRHAGVTGELFF.

V gene TRBV4-3 combines with J gene TRBJ2-2, with D unclear. Between the trimmed V and J ends, which lost 0 bases and 7 bases, there was a span of 9 bases. The CDR3 sequence is 14 residues long. The germline V gene encodes CDR1 LGHNA and CDR2 YSLEER. The CDR3 region is CASSQDFLVGELFF. The CDR3 DNA reads as TGCGCCAGCAGCCAAGATTTTTTAGTCGGGGAGCTGTTTTTT.

The table lists this clonotype with a few counts. This chain connects TRBV10-3 to TRBJ1-2, with TRBD1 identical over 7 bases. Germline CDR1 is ENHRY and CDR2 is SYGVKD. J gave up 0 bases and V 5 bases, and 9 bases lay outside the gene matches. The CDR3 totals 16 residues. CDR3 nucleotides: TGTGCCATCAGTCGACAGGGAGGTAAAGCTAACTATGGCTACACCTTC. This gives the protein CAISRQGGKANYGYTF.

The J gene is TRBJ2-2, the V gene TRBV4-3; D uncertain. Germline V CDR1 and CDR2: LGHNA, YSLEER. The V end lost 0 bases, the J end lost 3 bases, and 20 bases lay between the germline ends. The CDR3 totals 19 residues. The CDR3 DNA sequence: TGCGCCAGCAGCCAAGATCTCCCAGGAACCTCCGTCCACACCGGGGAGCTGTTTTTT. Amino acids: CASSQDLPGTSVHTGELFF.

This clonotype was found many times. The genes are TRBV5-1 and TRBJ2-2; unclear D gene. Germline V lookup: CDR1 SGHRS, CDR2 YFSETQ. CDR3 length: 14 amino acids. V lost 0 bases and J lost 6, with 9 bases in between. In nucleotides, the CDR3 is TGCGCCAGCAGCTTGGGGATGGGTCCCGGGGAGCTGTTTTTT. Protein sequence: CASSLGMGPGELFF.

This clonotype has just a few counts. The rearrangement uses TRBV28 and TRBJ2-7; D perhaps matches TRBD2 (6 bases). CDR3 length equals 12 residues. Germline V gene lookup returns CDR1 MDHEN and CDR2 SYDVKM. Trimming left V 1 base short and J 11 bases short, with 12 bases between. The CDR3 DNA follows: TGTGCCAGCAGTTTATCGGAGGGGCGGAAGTACGTC. This encodes CASSLSEGRKYV.

J is TRBJ2-5 and V is TRBV7-2, with D perhaps TRBD2 (6 bases). Per the germline V gene, CDR1 is SGHTA and CDR2 is FQGNSA. There are 16 residues in the CDR3. The V end was cut by 5 bases, the J end by 2 bases, with 18 bases between. The CDR3 spells CASSPGHSGLQETQYF. The CDR3, as DNA: TGTGCCAGCAGCCCTGGCCACTCGGGACTGCAAGAGACCCAGTACTTC.

V gene TRBV4-3 combines with J gene TRBJ2-2; weak D call: TRBD2 (5 bases). The germline V and J ends were trimmed by 0 bases and 7 bases, with 9 bases remaining between them. Germline V gene lookup returns CDR1 LGHNA and CDR2 YSLEER. There are 14 residues in the CDR3. The CDR3 sequence: CASSQDPAGGELFF. In DNA form, the CDR3 reads TGCGCCAGCAGCCAAGACCCCGCGGGCGGGGAGCTGTTTTTT.

The V gene is TRBV4-1, the J gene TRBJ1-6; D call uncertain. Germline CDR1 and CDR2: MGHRA and YSYEKL. Deletions cut 5 bases from V and 7 bases from J, with 12 bases between. The length of the CDR3 is 14 residues. Here the CDR3 DNA reads TGCGCCAGCAGCAAACCTTCGGGGAATTCACCCCTCCACTTT. It codes for CASSKPSGNSPLHF.

This clonotype was counted between two and nine times. The rearrangement uses TRBV9 and TRBJ2-2; D may be TRBD2 (5 bases). V lost 4 bases to trimming and J lost 6 bases, with 16 bases between them. Germline V lookup: CDR1 SGDLS, CDR2 YYNGEE. This CDR3 has 15 residues. CDR3 protein: CASSPQTGSPGELFF. In DNA form, the CDR3 reads TGTGCCAGCAGCCCTCAGACGGGGTCGCCCGGGGAGCTGTTTTTT.

The chain couples TRBV6-2 or TRBV6-3 to TRBJ2-7; 8 nucleotides align to TRBD1. The CDR3 covers 17 residues. The germline V gene has CDR1 MNHEY and CDR2 SVGEGT. The V gene end was trimmed by 5 bases and the J gene end by 0 bases; junction bases not matched to a gene: 12. The CDR3 coding sequence is TGTGCCAGCAGTGACCGCCCGGGACAGGAAGGCTCCTACGAGCAGTACTTC. Translating gives CASSDRPGQEGSYEQYF.

The rearrangement joins TRBV12-3 or TRBV12-4 to TRBJ1-1, with D uncertain. CDR3 size: 17 residues. V was trimmed by 4 bases and J by 5 bases, leaving 23 bases between them. CDR3 sequence: CASSYSGRGLVETEAFF. The CDR3 nucleotides read TGTGCCAGCAGTTATTCAGGCCGAGGTCTCGTAGAGACTGAAGCTTTCTTT.

This clonotype was recorded a few times. This chain joins TRBV24-1 and TRBJ2-1; TRBD1 aligns across 9 bases. CDR1 and CDR2 (germline): KGHDR, SFDVKD. The ends lost 4 bases at V and 7 bases at J; junction bases unmatched: 7. The CDR3 totals 15 residues. The CDR3 sequence: CATSDPGQGRNEQFF. The CDR3 bases are TGTGCCACCAGTGACCCGGGACAGGGTAGGAATGAGCAGTTCTTC.

This clonotype was recorded at least ten times. The rearrangement links TRBV7-2 to TRBJ2-1, with D perhaps TRBD1 (6 bases). Trimming shortened V by 5 bases and J by 2 bases, and 19 bases separated the two germline ends. CDR3 size: 17 residues. In germline, CDR1 is SGHTA, CDR2 FQGNSA. The CDR3 spells CASSPLYPGTPYNEQFF. The CDR3 region has the DNA TGTGCCAGCAGCCCCCTTTACCCAGGGACACCCTACAATGAGCAGTTCTTC. The whole variable domain, filled in from reference TRBV7-2 and TRBJ2-1, reads GAGVSQSPSNKVTEKGKDVELRCDPISGHTALYWYRQSLGQGLEFLIYFQGNSAPDKSGLPSDRFSAERTGGSVSTLTIQRTQQEDSAVYLCASSPLYPGTPYNEQFFGPGTRLTVL.

This clonotype was detected ten times or more. This rearrangement joins TRBV10-3 to TRBJ2-5; 8 bases line up with TRBD2. Trimming at V came to 3 bases and at J to 0 bases, leaving 15 bases not matched to a gene. CDR1 and CDR2 (germline): ENHRY, SYGVKD. This CDR3 spans 19 amino acids. The CDR3 protein is CAISDSPPGGRTYQETQYF. CDR3 sequence (DNA): TGTGCCATCAGTGATTCCCCACCGGGGGGGCGAACCTACCAAGAGACCCAGTACTTC.

In its sample, this clonotype was seen a few times. J is TRBJ2-7 and V is TRBV11-3; a weak D match, TRBD1 (5 bases). CDR1 and CDR2 from the germline V gene are SGHNT and YENEEA. Between the trimmed V and J ends, which lost 0 bases and 4 bases, there was a span of 10 bases. The CDR3 loop spans 14 amino acids. The CDR3 nucleotides are TGTGCCAGCAGCTTAGAAGTCAGGGCTTACGAGCAGTACTTC. Translating it yields CASSLEVRAYEQYF.

In this sample, this clonotype turned up many times. This rearrangement joins TRBV11-2 to TRBJ2-5; D ambiguous. V was shortened by 1 base and J by 5 bases, with 5 bases between the two germline ends. The germline gives CDR1 SGHAT, CDR2 FQNNGV. This CDR3 comprises 12 residues. DNA for the CDR3: TGTGCCAGCAGCTTAGTACTTGAGACCCAGTACTTC. Protein sequence: CASSLVLETQYF. Full variable domain (remainder filled in from reference TRBV11-2 and TRBJ2-5): EAGVAQSPRYKIIEKRQSVAFWCNPISGHATLYWYQQILGQGPKLLIQFQNNGVVDDSQLPKDRFSAERLKGVDSTLKIQPAKLEDSAVYLCASSLVLETQYFGPGTRLLVL.

Turning to this clonotype: The junction and the germline gene differ at one end; a read error may be behind it. The rearrangement joins TRBV3-1 to TRBJ2-2; D remains ambiguous. CDR3 length: 14 amino acids. Germline CDR1 reads LGHDT; CDR2 reads YNNKEL (reference sequence). For the CDR3, the DNA is TGTGCAAGCAGCCAAGATGTGAACACCGGGGAGCTGTTTTTT. As protein: CASSQDVNTGELFF.

This clonotype has just a few counts. DNA of the CDR3: TGCGCCAGCAGCCAAGAGGACAGGGGGGATGAAAAACTGTTTTTT. This translates into CASSQEDRGDEKLFF. The chain has TRBV4-3 and TRBJ1-4; 10 bases are shared with TRBD1. The CDR3 loop spans 15 amino acids. Per germline, CDR1 LGHNA and CDR2 YSLEER. V lost 0 bases, J lost 6 bases, and 1 base stayed unmatched.

V and J are TRBV20-1 and TRBJ2-1; 12 nucleotides align to TRBD2. V gave up 3 bases and J gave up 7 bases; unmatched junction bases: 7. The germline gives CDR1 DFQATT, CDR2 SNEGSKA (reference sequence). This CDR3 region has 15 residues. The CDR3 coding sequence is TGCAGTGCTAGGGCTCTAGCGGGGGGGCCGAATGAGCAGTTCTTC. Protein: CSARALAGGPNEQFF.

The J gene is TRBJ2-3, the V gene TRBV5-1, with unresolved D. The CDR3 spans 14 residues. Germline V gene lookup returns CDR1 SGHRS and CDR2 YFSETQ. V was clipped by 8 bases and J by 5 bases, with 18 bases between them. CDR3 in DNA: TGCGCCAGTTCCCCTACGGCTAGTCGAGATACGCAGTATTTT. As protein: CASSPTASRDTQYF.

This clonotype occurred many times. V is TRBV7-9 and J is TRBJ2-7; 8 positions agree with TRBD1. V was clipped by 4 bases and J by 0 bases; unmatched bases: 5. Germline V lookup: CDR1 SEHNR, CDR2 FQNEAQ (reference sequence). This CDR3 has 15 amino acids. CDR3 coding DNA: TGTGCCAGCAGCTCCGTGGGGACAGGCTCCTACGAGCAGTACTTC. Translation gives CASSSVGTGSYEQYF.

This clonotype was picked up a small number of times. The chain uses TRBV6-2 or TRBV6-3 and TRBJ2-1; D could derive from TRBD1 or TRBD2 (6 bases each). This CDR3 is built from 15 residues. In germline, CDR1 is MNHEY, CDR2 SVGEGT. The V end lost 4 bases, the J end lost 12 bases, and 22 bases lay between the germline ends. The CDR3 sequence is CASSFGTGRPPGQFF. The CDR3 region has the DNA TGTGCCAGCAGTTTCGGTACAGGGAGGCCCCCGGGGCAGTTCTTC.

Only a few counts were recorded for this clonotype. This chain uses TRBV4-3 with TRBJ2-5, with 8 bases lining up with TRBD1. J gave up 7 bases and V 6 bases, and 7 bases lay outside the gene matches. Germline CDR1 is LGHNA and CDR2 is YSLEER. The CDR3 spans 13 residues. The CDR3: CASSQDRVRTQYF. CDR3 nucleotide sequence: TGCGCCAGCAGTCAGGACAGGGTCAGGACCCAGTACTTC.